Below, 23 T cell receptor beta chains from the same sample are listed, as sequenced in a study of blood T cell repertoires in COVID-19. Measured with immunoSEQ multiplex PCR; TCRdb has only the in-frame clones, and not every one. The profile shows roughly 260,000 clones, approximately 82% of them singletons. Sequencing was carried out using peripheral blood. The receptors were sampled from a woman between 18 and 29 years old with acute or convalescent COVID-19.

V and J are TRBV6-5 and TRBJ1-4; TRBD1 aligns across 9 bases. Germline CDR1 reads MNHEY; CDR2 reads SVGAGI. With 4 bases clipped from V and 4 bases from J, the junction kept 4 bases outside the gene matches. The CDR3 sequence is 15 residues long. The CDR3 loop is CASSFLGQGNEKLFF. In DNA, the CDR3 is TGTGCCAGCAGTTTTCTGGGACAGGGTAATGAAAAACTGTTTTTT.

The chain carries TRBV10-3 and TRBJ2-1, with 14 positions matching TRBD2. Germline CDR1 is ENHRY and CDR2 is SYGVKD. This CDR3 spans 18 amino acids. With V trimmed by 0 bases and J by 7 bases, 8 bases remained unmatched. CDR3 amino acids: CAISESTGTSGSGNEQFF. CDR3 nucleotide sequence: TGTGCCATCAGTGAGTCTACCGGGACTAGCGGGAGTGGTAATGAGCAGTTCTTC.

This chain connects TRBV28 to TRBJ2-7; D is unclear. Germline CDR1 is MDHEN and CDR2 is SYDVKM. CDR3 length equals 16 residues. Deletions cut 2 bases from V and 1 base from J, with 15 bases between. In DNA form, the CDR3 reads TGTGCCAGCAGTTTAGAGGTCAGTCAGAGGTCCTACGAGCAGTACTTC. Translated, it gives CASSLEVSQRSYEQYF.

This clone came up once. This chain uses TRBV27 with TRBJ2-3; 7 bases match TRBD2. Germline V CDR1 and CDR2: MNHEY, SMNVEV (reference sequence). This CDR3 spans 14 amino acids. V lost 8 bases to trimming and J lost 2 bases; unmatched junction nucleotides: 7. This CDR3 is CASGRAGPTDTQYF. CDR3 coding DNA: TGTGCCAGCGGGAGGGCGGGGCCCACAGATACGCAGTATTTT.

The chain couples TRBV5-1 to TRBJ2-7; a possible D gene is TRBD2 (6 bases). The V and J ends lost 3 bases and 3 bases respectively, with 13 bases between them. Germline V gene lookup returns CDR1 SGHRS and CDR2 YFSETQ. CDR3 length: 14 residues. CDR3 nucleotides: TGCGCCAGCAGCTGGTGGACGGGGGACTACGAGCAGTACTTC. Translated: CASSWWTGDYEQYF.

The V and J genes are TRBV7-8 and TRBJ2-7; 11 bases line up with TRBD2. This CDR3 spans 16 amino acids. The trim removed 5 bases at V and 3 bases at J, leaving 9 bases unmatched. In germline, CDR1 is SGHVS, CDR2 FQNEAQ. CDR3 coding DNA: TGTGCCAGCAGCGGAAATAGCGGGAGGGGCAACTACGAGCAGTACTTC. This codes for CASSGNSGRGNYEQYF.

The rearrangement links TRBV6-5 to TRBJ1-1; 8 bases line up with TRBD1. The ends lost 7 bases at V and 1 base at J; junction bases unmatched: 5. This CDR3 spans 14 amino acids. CDR1 and CDR2 (germline): MNHEY, SVGAGI. The CDR3 nucleotides are TGTGCCAGCATTACAGGGGGACCGAACACTGAAGCTTTCTTT. The encoded protein is CASITGGPNTEAFF.

The CDR3 loop reads CASTQARKDNQPQHF. CDR3 in DNA: TGTGCCAGCACCCAAGCCAGGAAAGACAATCAGCCCCAGCATTTT. This chain joins TRBV28 and TRBJ1-5, with unresolved D. Trimming stripped 7 bases from V and 3 bases from J, with 16 bases between. CDR3 size: 15 residues. Germline V gives CDR1 MDHEN, CDR2 SYDVKM. The complete variable domain, with remaining parts taken from reference TRBV28 and TRBJ1-5, reads DVKVTQSSRYLVKRTGEKVFLECVQDMDHENMFWYRQDPGLGLRLIYFSYDVKMKEKGDIPEGYSVSREKKERFSLILESASTNQTSMYLCASTQARKDNQPQHFGDGTRLSIL.

The chain couples TRBV28 to TRBJ2-3; D is perhaps TRBD1 (6 bases). Germline V gene data show CDR1 as MDHEN and CDR2 as SYDVKM. Trimming took off 6 bases at V and 2 bases at J, with 18 bases between the two ends. The length of the CDR3 is 16 residues. The CDR3 sequence is CASSQPGQGFTDTQYF. The CDR3 nucleotides read TGTGCCAGCAGCCAACCGGGACAAGGGTTCACAGATACGCAGTATTTT.

The chain uses TRBV7-9 and TRBJ2-1, with 8 bases that match TRBD2. Germline V CDR1 and CDR2: SEHNR, FQNEAQ (reference sequence). CDR3 length: 15 amino acids. V lost 1 base, J lost 9 bases, and 8 bases stayed unmatched. The DNA of the CDR3 is TGTGCCAGCAGCTTAGTCGTTGAGCGGGAGAGTGAGCAGTTCTTC. Encoded protein: CASSLVVERESEQFF.

The chain combines TRBV24-1 with TRBJ2-5, with 7 bases aligning to TRBD1. From germline, CDR1 is KGHDR and CDR2 SFDVKD. Trimming at V came to 6 bases and at J to 4 bases, leaving 13 bases not matched to a gene. The CDR3 is 16 amino acids. This CDR3 reads CATSLLRGQTLETQYF. The DNA for the CDR3 is TGTGCCACCAGTCTACTCCGGGGACAGACCCTAGAGACCCAGTACTTC.

This rearrangement joins TRBV21-1 to TRBJ2-7; no DNA check was done on the table's D call, TRBD1. TRBV21-1 is flagged as a pseudogene. The CDR3 length is 15 residues. This chain's CDR3 is CASSKPDKTRNEQYF. CDR3 nucleotide sequence: TGTGCCAGCAGCAAACCCGACAAGACCAGGAACGAGCAGTACTTC.

This chain uses TRBV7-2 with TRBJ2-2, with 9 nucleotides matching TRBD2. The V segment lost 2 bases and the J segment 0 bases; nucleotides outside the gene matches: 7. The CDR3 consists of 18 residues. Germline lookup yields CDR1 SGHTA and CDR2 FQGNSA. CDR3 amino acids: CASSLLLAGSANTGELFF. The DNA of the CDR3 is TGTGCCAGCAGCTTACTACTAGCGGGTAGCGCGAACACCGGGGAGCTGTTTTTT.

The genes are TRBV29-1 and TRBJ2-1, with a weak D call TRBD2 (6 bases). CDR1 is SQVTM, CDR2 ANQGSEA, per germline. The CDR3 extends over 14 amino acids. V was trimmed by 4 bases and J by 10 bases, leaving 20 bases between them. The CDR3 DNA follows: TGCAGCGTTGTTCCCCTAGCTGGGGGGAACGAGCAGTTCTTC. It is translated as CSVVPLAGGNEQFF.

This clone was detected only a few times. V usage is TRBV12-5 and J usage is TRBJ1-6; 7 bases line up with TRBD1. The CDR3 spans 13 residues. J was trimmed by 9 bases and V by 5 bases; bases with no gene match: 4. Germline loops: CDR1 LGHNT, CDR2 FRNRAP. CDR3 loop: CASGRDRASPLHF. CDR3 nucleotide sequence: TGTGCTAGTGGTCGTGACAGGGCTTCACCCCTCCACTTT.

This clone was seen at least ten times. The chain has TRBV15 and TRBJ1-1, with 7 nucleotides matching TRBD1. Looked up from germline, CDR1 is LNHNV and CDR2 is YYDKDF (reference sequence). The CDR3 runs 15 residues. With V trimmed by 1 base and J by 3 bases, 5 bases remained unmatched. CDR3 coding DNA: TGTGCCACCAGCAGAGGACAGGGTGGGGACACTGAAGCTTTCTTT. This gives the protein CATSRGQGGDTEAFF.

This clone has at least ten counts. This chain uses TRBV7-2 with TRBJ2-1; TRBD2 might be the D (5 bases). V lost 6 bases to trimming and J lost 9 bases, with 21 bases between them. The CDR3 contains 15 residues. Germline CDR1 reads SGHTA; CDR2 reads FQGNSA. The CDR3 DNA is TGTGCCAGCAGTTCCTCCGGGATCCAATGGGGTGAGCAGTTCTTC. It encodes CASSSSGIQWGEQFF.

The sample holds many counts of this clone. V gene TRBV24-1 combines with J gene TRBJ2-3, with 7 bases fitting TRBD2. The J segment lost 4 bases and the V segment lost 4 bases, leaving 7 bases of the junction unmatched. The CDR3 sequence is 15 residues long. Germline V gene data show CDR1 as KGHDR and CDR2 as SFDVKD. The CDR3: CATSDPGRGADTQYF. The DNA of the CDR3 is TGTGCCACCAGTGACCCGGGACGGGGGGCAGATACGCAGTATTTT.

The V and J genes are TRBV6-4 and TRBJ1-2; D ambiguous. V lost 3 bases and J lost 4, with 9 bases in between. Germline loops: CDR1 MRHNA, CDR2 SNTAGT. The CDR3 is made up of 13 amino acids. The CDR3 DNA is TGTGCCAGCAGTGAGATAGCGGGCTATGGCTACACCTTC. Encoded protein: CASSEIAGYGYTF.

The chain couples TRBV9 to TRBJ2-2; 13 bases line up with TRBD2. The CDR3 extends over 16 amino acids. Germline V gene lookup returns CDR1 SGDLS and CDR2 YYNGEE. J was trimmed by 4 bases and V by 4 bases; bases with no gene match: 4. CDR3: CASSTGLAGSTGELFF. CDR3 nucleotide sequence: TGTGCCAGCAGCACGGGACTAGCGGGAAGCACCGGGGAGCTGTTTTTT.

This clone was detected only once. The rearrangement joins TRBV5-1 to TRBJ2-7; 10 nucleotides match TRBD1. With 3 bases clipped from V and 0 bases from J, the junction kept 3 bases outside the gene matches. The CDR3 length is 15 residues. Germline V CDR1 and CDR2: SGHRS, YFSETQ. The CDR3 nucleotides are TGCGCCAGCAGCTGGGGGACAGGGGCCTCCTACGAGCAGTACTTC. Encoded protein: CASSWGTGASYEQYF.

Only one count was recorded for this clone. The V gene is TRBV3-1 (or the pseudogene TRBV3-2), the J gene TRBJ2-5; 9 positions agree with TRBD2. V lost 6 bases to trimming and J lost 4 bases; unmatched junction nucleotides: 6. This CDR3 is 14 amino acids long. CDR1 and CDR2 (germline): LGHDT, YNNKEL (reference sequence). CDR3 residues: CASRRSGRRETQYF. The CDR3 bases are TGTGCCAGCAGACGTAGCGGGAGACGAGAGACCCAGTACTTC.

This clone was seen more than once but under ten times. The CDR3 DNA sequence: TGCAGCGTTGTTGGCGGGAGAGGGGGGTACGAGCAGTACTTC. Translated, it gives CSVVGGRGGYEQYF. The chain couples TRBV29-1 to TRBJ2-7, with D possibly being TRBD2 (7 bases). Trimming stripped 4 bases from V and 4 bases from J, with 17 bases between. This CDR3 contains 14 residues. Germline V gene lookup returns CDR1 SQVTM and CDR2 ANQGSEA.